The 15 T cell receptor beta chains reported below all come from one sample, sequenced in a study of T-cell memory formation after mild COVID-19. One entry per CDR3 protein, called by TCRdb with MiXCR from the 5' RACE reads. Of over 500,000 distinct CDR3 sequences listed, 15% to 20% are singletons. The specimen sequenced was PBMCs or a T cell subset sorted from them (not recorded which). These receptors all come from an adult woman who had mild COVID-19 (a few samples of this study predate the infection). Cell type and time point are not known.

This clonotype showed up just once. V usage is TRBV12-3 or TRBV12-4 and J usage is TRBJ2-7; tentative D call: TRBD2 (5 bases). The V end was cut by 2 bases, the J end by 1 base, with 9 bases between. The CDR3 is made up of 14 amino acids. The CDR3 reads CASSLRRRSYEQYF. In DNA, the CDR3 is TGTGCCAGCAGTTTAAGGAGGCGTTCCTACGAGCAGTACTTC.

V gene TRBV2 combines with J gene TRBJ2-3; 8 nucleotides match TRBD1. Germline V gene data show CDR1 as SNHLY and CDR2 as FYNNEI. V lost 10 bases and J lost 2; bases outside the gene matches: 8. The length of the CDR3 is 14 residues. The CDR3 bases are TGTGCCAACGGTCAGGGGGCGCCCACAGATACGCAGTATTTT. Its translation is CANGQGAPTDTQYF.

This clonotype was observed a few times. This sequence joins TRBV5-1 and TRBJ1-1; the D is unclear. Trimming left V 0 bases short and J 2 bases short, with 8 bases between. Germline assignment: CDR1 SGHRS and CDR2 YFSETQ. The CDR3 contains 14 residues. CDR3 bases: TGCGCCAGCAGCTTGGTAGTAACTAACACTGAAGCTTTCTTT. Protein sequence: CASSLVVTNTEAFF.

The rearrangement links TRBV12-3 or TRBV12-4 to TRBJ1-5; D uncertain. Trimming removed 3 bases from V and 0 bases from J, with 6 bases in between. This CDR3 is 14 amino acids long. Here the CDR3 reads CASSFRSSNQPQHF. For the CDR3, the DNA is TGTGCCAGCAGTTTTAGGAGTAGCAATCAGCCCCAGCATTTT.

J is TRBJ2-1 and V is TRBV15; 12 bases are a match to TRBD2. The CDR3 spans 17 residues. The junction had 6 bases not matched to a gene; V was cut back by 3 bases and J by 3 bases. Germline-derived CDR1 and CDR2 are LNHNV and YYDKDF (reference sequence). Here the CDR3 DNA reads TGTGCCACCAGCAGGCAACTAGCGGGAGGTAGCTACAATGAGCAGTTCTTC. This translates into CATSRQLAGGSYNEQFF.

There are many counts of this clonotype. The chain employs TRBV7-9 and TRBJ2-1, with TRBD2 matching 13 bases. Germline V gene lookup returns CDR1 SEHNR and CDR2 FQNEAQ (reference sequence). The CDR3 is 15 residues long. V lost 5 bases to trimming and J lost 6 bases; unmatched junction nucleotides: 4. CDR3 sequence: CASSPLAGGPNEQFF. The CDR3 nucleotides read TGTGCCAGCAGCCCACTAGCGGGGGGGCCCAATGAGCAGTTCTTC.

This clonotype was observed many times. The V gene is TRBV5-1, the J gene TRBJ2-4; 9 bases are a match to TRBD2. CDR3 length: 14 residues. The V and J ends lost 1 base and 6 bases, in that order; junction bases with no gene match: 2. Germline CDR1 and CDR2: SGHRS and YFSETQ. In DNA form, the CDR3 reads TGCGCCAGCAGCTTGACACTAGCGGGAAACATTCAGTACTTC. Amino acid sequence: CASSLTLAGNIQYF.

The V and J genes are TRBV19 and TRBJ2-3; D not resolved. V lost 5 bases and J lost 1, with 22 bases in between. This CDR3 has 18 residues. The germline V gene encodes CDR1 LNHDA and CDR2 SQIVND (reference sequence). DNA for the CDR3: TGTGCCAGTAGTTTTTCTATGCGTGGGGTGAAAGGCACAGATACGCAGTATTTT. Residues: CASSFSMRGVKGTDTQYF.

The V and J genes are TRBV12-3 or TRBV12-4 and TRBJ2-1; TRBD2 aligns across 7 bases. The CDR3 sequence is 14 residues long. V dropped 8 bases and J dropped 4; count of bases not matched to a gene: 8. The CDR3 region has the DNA TGTGCCAGCGGCCCGACTAGCAGATACAATGAGCAGTTCTTC. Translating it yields CASGPTSRYNEQFF.

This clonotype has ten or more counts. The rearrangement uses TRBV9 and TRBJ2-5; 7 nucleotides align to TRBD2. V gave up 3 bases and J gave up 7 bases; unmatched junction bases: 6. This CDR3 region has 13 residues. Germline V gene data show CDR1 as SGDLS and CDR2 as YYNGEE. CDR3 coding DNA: TGTGCCAGCAGCGACTCAACGGGGGGGACCCAGTACTTC. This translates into CASSDSTGGTQYF.

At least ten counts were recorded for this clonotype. The CDR3 DNA reads as TGTGCCAGCAGCCGAACCCCCCTCGGCGGCCAAGAGACCCAGTACTTC. This codes for CASSRTPLGGQETQYF. The chain links TRBV4-2 to TRBJ2-5; D is unresolved. The germline V gene has CDR1 LGHNA and CDR2 YNFKEQ. Trimming removed 4 bases from V and 1 base from J, with 16 bases in between. CDR3 length equals 16 residues.

The CDR3 reads CASSQGLADIQYF. In DNA form, the CDR3 reads TGTGCCAGCAGCCAAGGACTCGCGGACATTCAGTACTTC. The V call is TRBV14, the J call TRBJ2-4; D is unresolved. V shed 1 base and J shed 8 bases, with 9 bases lying between them. This CDR3 spans 13 amino acids. CDR1 and CDR2 (germline): SGHDN, FVKESK.

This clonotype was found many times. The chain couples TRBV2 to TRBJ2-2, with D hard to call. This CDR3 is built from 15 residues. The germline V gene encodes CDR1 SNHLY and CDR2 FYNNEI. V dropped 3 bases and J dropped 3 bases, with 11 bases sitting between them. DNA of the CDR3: TGTGCCAGCAGTGATCCAACAGAATACACCGGGGAGCTGTTTTTT. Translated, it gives CASSDPTEYTGELFF. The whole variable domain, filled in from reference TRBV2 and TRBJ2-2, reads EPEVTQTPSHQVTQMGQEVILRCVPISNHLYFYWYRQILGQKVEFLVSFYNNEISEKSEIFDDQFSVERPDGSNFTLKIRSTKLEDSAMYFCASSDPTEYTGELFFGEGSRLTVL.

This chain's CDR3 is CASSQTGVQFF. The CDR3 coding sequence is TGTGCCAGCTCACAGACAGGGGTGCAGTTCTTC. The genes are TRBV18 and TRBJ2-1, with 8 bases fitting TRBD1. Germline loops: CDR1 KGHSH, CDR2 LQKENI. Trimming took 4 bases from V and 12 from J; bases not matched to a gene: 2. This CDR3 is built from 11 residues.

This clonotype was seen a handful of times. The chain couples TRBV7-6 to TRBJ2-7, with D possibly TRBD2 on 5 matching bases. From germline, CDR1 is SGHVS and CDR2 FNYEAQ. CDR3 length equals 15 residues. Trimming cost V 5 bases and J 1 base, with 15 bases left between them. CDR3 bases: TGTGCCAGCAGCCGAGGGTTGGGTTGGTCCTACGAGCAGTACTTC. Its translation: CASSRGLGWSYEQYF.